Shown below are 27 T cell receptor beta chains from a single sample sequenced in a study of blood T cell repertoires in COVID-19. Sequencing used immunoSEQ multiplex PCR; TCRdb keeps in-frame clones, though not all of them. The repertoire consists of more than 50,000 clones, with more than 80% occurring once and the leading ten covering approximately 15%. Source material: peripheral blood. The receptors derive from a human donor with active COVID-19. The donor label of this sample is uncertain.

This clone was recorded a few times. This chain joins TRBV18 and TRBJ1-1; D may be TRBD1 (5 bases). This CDR3 spans 14 amino acids. The V gene's germline CDR1 is KGHSH and CDR2 LQKENI. V dropped 4 bases and J dropped 4 bases, with 13 bases sitting between them. CDR3 in amino acids: CASSLLRGVTEAFF. DNA for the CDR3: TGTGCCAGCTCACTTCTTAGGGGTGTCACTGAAGCTTTCTTT.

This chain connects TRBV7-6 to TRBJ1-1; 8 bases map to TRBD1. CDR3 length: 15 residues. Looked up from germline, CDR1 is SGHVS and CDR2 is FNYEAQ. The ends lost 7 bases at V and 2 bases at J; junction bases unmatched: 9. Here the CDR3 reads CASTSGGQANTEAFF. The CDR3 DNA sequence: TGTGCCAGCACCTCGGGGGGACAGGCAAACACTGAAGCTTTCTTT.

The gene calls are TRBV7-9 and TRBJ2-2; TRBD1 might be the D (8 bases). Trimming stripped 3 bases from V and 6 bases from J, with 14 bases between. Per germline, CDR1 SEHNR and CDR2 FQNEAQ (reference sequence). The CDR3 is 15 residues long. CDR3 in amino acids: CASSLGLQGAGELFF. CDR3 in DNA: TGTGCCAGCAGCTTGGGACTACAGGGGGCCGGGGAGCTGTTTTTT.

This chain joins TRBV27 and TRBJ1-5, with 8 positions matching TRBD1. The junction had 5 bases not matched to a gene; V was cut back by 2 bases and J by 2 bases. The CDR3 contains 16 residues. Germline CDR1 reads MNHEY; CDR2 reads SMNVEV (reference sequence). The CDR3 loop is CASSLGTGGGNQPQHF. The CDR3 DNA reads TGTGCCAGCAGTTTAGGTACAGGGGGGGGCAATCAGCCCCAGCATTTT.

This chain uses TRBV2 with TRBJ1-5; D remains ambiguous. CDR1 is SNHLY, CDR2 FYNNEI, per germline. V lost 2 bases to trimming and J lost 0 bases, with 5 bases between them. This CDR3 spans 14 amino acids. DNA for the CDR3: TGTGCCAGCAGTGAATCCAATAGCAATCAGCCCCAGCATTTT. Protein sequence: CASSESNSNQPQHF.

The V gene is TRBV18, the J gene TRBJ2-7; 7 positions match TRBD2. V was clipped by 5 bases and J by 6 bases; unmatched bases: 4. The CDR3 runs 12 residues. CDR1 and CDR2 (germline): KGHSH, LQKENI. CDR3 DNA sequence: TGTGCCAGCTCAACTCGGACTAGCGAGCAGTACGTC. This sequence encodes CASSTRTSEQYV.

This chain uses TRBV28 with TRBJ2-7; TRBD2 matches 12 bases. The CDR3 consists of 15 residues. Unmatched junction bases numbered 8, after V lost 5 bases and J lost 6 bases. CDR1 MDHEN and CDR2 SYDVKM come from the germline V gene. The CDR3 loop reads CASSRGGLAGLEQYF. The CDR3 nucleotides read TGTGCCAGCAGTCGCGGGGGACTAGCGGGCCTCGAGCAGTACTTC.

The chain joins TRBV30 to TRBJ2-3; D is perhaps TRBD2 (5 bases). There are 14 residues in the CDR3. Trimming cost V 2 bases and J 1 base, with 10 bases left between them. Germline CDR1 and CDR2: GTSNPN and SVGIG (reference sequence). The DNA for the CDR3 is TGTGCCTGGAGTCTTTTCGGGGGCACAGATACGCAGTATTTT. The encoded protein is CAWSLFGGTDTQYF.

This chain joins TRBV5-6 and TRBJ1-1; 9 bases agree with TRBD1. J was trimmed by 5 bases and V by 0 bases; bases with no gene match: 11. Germline values: CDR1 SGHDT, CDR2 YYEEEE. This CDR3 is built from 17 residues. The CDR3: CASSLGTGGSRGTEAFF. DNA for the CDR3: TGTGCCAGCAGCTTGGGTACAGGGGGCTCGAGGGGAACTGAAGCTTTCTTT.

This chain joins TRBV5-1 and TRBJ1-2; no firm D call. CDR1 is SGHRS, CDR2 YFSETQ, per germline. Deletions cut 4 bases from V and 2 bases from J, with 12 bases between. The CDR3 totals 14 residues. The CDR3, as DNA: TGCGCCAGCAGCGCGGACGGACTCAACTATGGCTACACCTTC. This encodes CASSADGLNYGYTF.

The chain combines TRBV19 with TRBJ2-1, with 11 bases aligning to TRBD1. With V trimmed by 0 bases and J by 12 bases, 10 bases remained unmatched. Germline lookup yields CDR1 LNHDA and CDR2 SQIVND (reference sequence). The CDR3 sequence is 16 residues long. The CDR3 reads CASSIDPWTGGGRQFF. Written as DNA, the CDR3 is TGTGCCAGTAGTATAGATCCCTGGACAGGGGGCGGGAGGCAGTTCTTC.

This clone was recorded once. The chain combines TRBV7-3 with TRBJ2-1; 7 bases fit TRBD2. The germline V gene encodes CDR1 SGHTA and CDR2 FQGTGA. The CDR3 contains 15 residues. The ends lost 3 bases at V and 4 bases at J; junction bases unmatched: 6. CDR3 loop: CASSFGLGGYNEQFF. In DNA form, the CDR3 reads TGTGCCAGCAGCTTTGGACTAGGCGGTTACAATGAGCAGTTCTTC.

The CDR3 is CASSQGEAGAYEQYF. The CDR3 coding sequence is TGCGCCAGCAGCCAAGGGGAAGCGGGAGCCTACGAGCAGTACTTC. The chain recombines TRBV4-1 with TRBJ2-7, with TRBD2 matching 8 bases. CDR3 length: 15 residues. Germline V gene data show CDR1 as MGHRA and CDR2 as YSYEKL. V shed 1 base, J shed 2 bases, and the junction held 4 bases outside the gene matches.

V and J are TRBV27 and TRBJ2-2; 9 bases agree with TRBD1. Germline V gene lookup returns CDR1 MNHEY and CDR2 SMNVEV (reference sequence). The CDR3 contains 15 residues. With V trimmed by 6 bases and J by 5 bases, 7 bases remained unmatched. The CDR3 protein is CASRAGDRATGELFF. The CDR3 DNA is TGTGCCAGCAGAGCCGGGGACAGGGCGACCGGGGAGCTGTTTTTT.

The gene calls are TRBV3-1 (or the pseudogene TRBV3-2) and TRBJ1-4; D is unclear. The CDR3 is made up of 11 amino acids. The V gene lost 7 bases and the J gene lost 16 bases, with 16 bases spanning the gap. Germline V gene sequence: CDR1 LGHDT, CDR2 YNNKEL (reference sequence). This chain's CDR3 is CASTSPEARFF. For the CDR3, the DNA is TGTGCCAGCACCTCCCCGGAGGCTCGGTTTTTT.

The chain carries TRBV7-2 and TRBJ1-6; 9 nucleotides agree with TRBD1. The junction had 9 bases not matched to a gene; V was cut back by 8 bases and J by 10 bases. The CDR3 has 14 residues. Germline loops: CDR1 SGHTA, CDR2 FQGNSA. The CDR3 sequence is CASGAGQGGSPLHF. The DNA for the CDR3 is TGTGCCAGCGGAGCGGGACAGGGCGGGTCACCCCTCCACTTT.

V and J are TRBV7-3 and TRBJ2-6, with D possibly TRBD1 on 5 matching bases. This CDR3 is built from 18 residues. CDR1 is SGHTA, CDR2 FQGTGA, per germline. Trimming took 5 bases from V and 0 from J, leaving 17 bases between them. The chain's CDR3 is CASSPLRQGFSGANVLTF. The CDR3 DNA is TGTGCCAGCAGCCCCTTGCGGCAGGGCTTCTCTGGGGCCAACGTCCTGACTTTC.

The chain couples TRBV5-8 to TRBJ2-1; maybe TRBD2 (5 bases). With 0 bases removed from V and 4 bases from J, the gap between germline ends came to 8 bases. The CDR3 is 14 amino acids. CDR1 is SGHTS, CDR2 YDEGEE, per germline. CDR3 sequence: CASSLGGVYNEQFF. The CDR3 DNA reads as TGTGCCAGCAGCTTGGGGGGAGTATACAATGAGCAGTTCTTC. Full variable domain (remainder filled in from reference TRBV5-8 and TRBJ2-1): EAGVTQSPTHLIKTRGQQATLRCSPISGHTSVYWYQQALGLGLQFLLWYDEGEERNRGNFPPRFSGRQFPNYSSELNVNALELEDSALYLCASSLGGVYNEQFFGPGTRLTVL.

The CDR3 bases are TGTGCCAGCAGTTACCGCTCGGACATCATGAACACTGAAGCTTTCTTT. This gives the protein CASSYRSDIMNTEAFF. The chain is built from TRBV6-5 and TRBJ1-1; D possibly corresponds to TRBD1 (5 bases). Trimming left V 2 bases short and J 0 bases short, with 13 bases between. The CDR3 sequence is 16 residues long. Per the germline V gene, CDR1 is MNHEY and CDR2 is SVGAGI.

This chain links TRBV5-1 with TRBJ2-3, with 7 bases that match TRBD2. The germline V gene encodes CDR1 SGHRS and CDR2 YFSETQ. The CDR3 runs to 16 residues. J was trimmed by 2 bases and V by 5 bases; bases with no gene match: 11. CDR3 sequence: CASSSYSSGNTDTQYF. As DNA, the CDR3 is TGCGCCAGCAGTTCTTACTCTAGCGGAAACACAGATACGCAGTATTTT.

The chain carries TRBV4-1 and TRBJ1-6; D may be TRBD1 (5 bases). Trimming took off 0 bases at V and 4 bases at J, with 7 bases between the two ends. The CDR3 extends over 15 amino acids. Germline V CDR1 and CDR2: MGHRA, YSYEKL. In DNA, the CDR3 is TGCGCCAGCAGCCAAGAGACAGTATATAATTCACCCCTCCACTTT. This gives the protein CASSQETVYNSPLHF.

This chain joins TRBV12-5 and TRBJ2-5, with a tentative D call TRBD1 (6 bases). The CDR3 has 14 residues. Germline CDR1 is LGHNT and CDR2 is FRNRAP. V was clipped by 6 bases and J by 0 bases, with 11 bases between them. The CDR3 loop reads CASGRGNNQETQYF. CDR3 DNA sequence: TGTGCTAGTGGGAGGGGGAACAACCAAGAGACCCAGTACTTC. Looking up the rest from reference TRBV12-5 and TRBJ2-5 gives the full variable domain: DARVTQTPRHKVTEMGQEVTMRCQPILGHNTVFWYRQTMMQGLELLAYFRNRAPLDDSGMPKDRFSAEMPDATLATLKIQPSEPRDSAVYFCASGRGNNQETQYFGPGTRLLVL.

The genes are TRBV24-1 and TRBJ2-2; no reliable D call. The ends were cut back, 1 base at V and 4 bases at J, with 6 bases in the middle. This CDR3 region has 14 residues. Germline V gene lookup returns CDR1 KGHDR and CDR2 SFDVKD. In DNA form, the CDR3 reads TGTGCCACCAGTGATTTCGGTTCCACCGGGGAGCTGTTTTTT. This sequence encodes CATSDFGSTGELFF.

The chain couples TRBV12-3 or TRBV12-4 to TRBJ1-1; tentatively, D is TRBD1 (6 bases). V lost 11 bases and J 7 bases, leaving 14 bases between the germline ends. CDR3 length equals 11 residues. The CDR3 DNA reads as TGTGCCGTACAAGGGGGGGGTGAAGCTTTCTTT. It translates to CAVQGGGEAFF.

The V and J genes are TRBV7-9 and TRBJ2-1; TRBD2 matches 8 bases. Germline-derived CDR1 and CDR2 are SEHNR and FQNEAQ (reference sequence). V was pared by 6 bases and J by 3 bases, with 4 bases of the junction left unmatched. The CDR3 is 14 amino acids. The CDR3 nucleotides read TGTGCCAGCAGACCGGGAGGGGTCTACAATGAGCAGTTCTTC. Protein product: CASRPGGVYNEQFF.

This chain joins TRBV9 and TRBJ2-7; possibly TRBD2 for D (5 bases). This CDR3 has 13 amino acids. V lost 0 bases to trimming and J lost 6 bases, with 10 bases between them. CDR1 is SGDLS, CDR2 YYNGEE, per germline. The CDR3 reads CASSVAAGSEQYV. The DNA of the CDR3 is TGTGCCAGCAGCGTAGCTGCGGGTAGCGAGCAGTACGTC.

The chain links TRBV15 to TRBJ2-5; 9 bases are shared with TRBD2. Germline V gene sequence: CDR1 LNHNV, CDR2 YYDKDF (reference sequence). The trim removed 3 bases at V and 5 bases at J, leaving 4 bases unmatched. The CDR3 spans 14 residues. CDR3 sequence reads: CATSSLSGRETQYF. The CDR3 DNA follows: TGTGCCACCAGCAGCCTGAGCGGGAGGGAGACCCAGTACTTC.